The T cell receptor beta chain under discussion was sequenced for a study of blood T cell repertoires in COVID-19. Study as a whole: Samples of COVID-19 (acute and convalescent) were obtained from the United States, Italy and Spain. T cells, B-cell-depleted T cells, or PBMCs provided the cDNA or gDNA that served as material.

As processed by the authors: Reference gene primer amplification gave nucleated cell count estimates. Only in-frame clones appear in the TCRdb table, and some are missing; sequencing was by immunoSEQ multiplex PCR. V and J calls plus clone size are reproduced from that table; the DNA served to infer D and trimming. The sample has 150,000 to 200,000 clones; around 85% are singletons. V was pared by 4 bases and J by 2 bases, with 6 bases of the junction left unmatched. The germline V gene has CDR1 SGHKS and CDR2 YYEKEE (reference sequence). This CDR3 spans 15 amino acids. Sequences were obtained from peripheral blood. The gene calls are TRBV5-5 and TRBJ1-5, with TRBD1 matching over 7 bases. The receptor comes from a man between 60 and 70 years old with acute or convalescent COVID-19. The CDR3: CASSPSGTGNQPQHF. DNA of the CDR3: TGTGCCAGCAGCCCCAGTGGGACAGGCAATCAGCCCCAGCATTTT.